This TCR beta chain appears in the sequencing data of a study of response to subunit inactivated influenza vaccine. This clonotype was picked up a small number of times. TCRdb re-derived calls from the RT-PCR reads in MiXCR, one entry per CDR3 protein. The sample contains around 790,000 distinct CDR3 sequences, over 20% of which appear only once. This TCR was recovered from a man in his fifties or sixties who received an inactivated influenza vaccine. The source was PBMCs from blood, collected roughly 5 days after vaccination.

CDR3 residues: CASSPGTRYNEQFF. Written as DNA, the CDR3 is TGCGCCAGCAGCCCGGGGACACGTTACAATGAGCAGTTCTTC. The chain joins TRBV5-1 to TRBJ2-1, with a tentative D call TRBD1 (6 bases). CDR3 size: 14 residues. Germline-derived CDR1 and CDR2 are SGHRS and YFSETQ. Trimming removed 4 bases at V and 4 bases at J, with 12 bases between.